This entry describes one T cell receptor (beta chain). The antigen remains unidentified. Using immunoSEQ multiplex PCR, the repertoire was profiled, and TCRdb retains in-frame clones only, with some absent. The sample has 150,000 or so clones, approximately 90% seen once; the top ten hold 3.5% to 4%. This specimen belongs to a study of T cell responses to AZD1222 COVID-19 vaccine. Study-wide results and caveats: Clonal diversity was possibly underestimated, and the donors were mostly white British, with more females.

The germline CDR1 and CDR2 sequences are LNHDA and SQIVND (reference sequence). With 5 bases removed from V and 7 bases from J, the gap between germline ends came to 11 bases. The CDR3 runs 13 residues. Second-dose intervals near 4 or 12 weeks were combined. Sequenced material: peripheral blood, taken 28 days after the second AZD1222 dose. The TCR originated in an adult who received the AZD1222 COVID-19 vaccine. The chain combines TRBV19 with TRBJ1-4, with D hard to call. CDR3 region: CASSSGFAEKLFF. The CDR3 DNA sequence: TGTGCCAGTAGTTCGGGGTTCGCTGAAAAACTGTTTTTT.